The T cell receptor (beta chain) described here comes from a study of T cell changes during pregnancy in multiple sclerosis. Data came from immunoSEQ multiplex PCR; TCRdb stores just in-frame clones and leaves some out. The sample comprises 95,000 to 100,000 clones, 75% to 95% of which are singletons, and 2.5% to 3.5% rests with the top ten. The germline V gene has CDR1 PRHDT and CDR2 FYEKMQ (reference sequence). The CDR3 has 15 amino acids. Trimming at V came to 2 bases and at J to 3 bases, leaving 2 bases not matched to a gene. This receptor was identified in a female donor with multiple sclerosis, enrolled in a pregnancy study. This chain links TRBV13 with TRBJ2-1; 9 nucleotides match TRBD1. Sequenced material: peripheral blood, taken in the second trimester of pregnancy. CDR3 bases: TGTGCCAGCAGCTTAACAGGGGGCCTCTACAATGAGCAGTTCTTC. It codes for CASSLTGGLYNEQFF.